A selection of T cell receptor beta chains follows, all from one sample in a study of T cells in Graves' hyperthyroidism and ophthalmopathy. TCRdb itself ran the multiplex PCR reads through MiXCR, one entry per CDR3 protein. The profile shows 500,000 to 650,000 distinct CDR3 sequences, 20% of them singletons. Sequenced material: blood. The receptors here all came from a man between 40 and 49 years old with Graves' ophthalmopathy. Each CDR3 is given with its conserved first and last residue. D genes are given only for firm matches. A row's size may be missing; if present it is once, few, many or a size class.

V gene,clone size,D gene,J gene,CDR3 DNA,CDR3 protein
TRBV19,.,TRBD1,TRBJ1-5,TGTGCCAGTAGGACCGACAGGGCTAGCAATCAGCCCCAGCATTTT,CASRTDRASNQPQHF
TRBV7-9,.,.,TRBJ2-5,TGTGCCAGCAGCTTAGCAGGGTCAGCCATGAGGGAGACCCAGTACTTC,CASSLAGSAMRETQYF
TRBV10-3,many,TRBD1,TRBJ1-2,TGTGCCATCAGACAGGGGTCGGAGGAGAATGGCTACACCTTC,CAIRQGSEENGYTF
TRBV20-1,many,TRBD2,TRBJ2-1,TGCAGTGCTAGACTAGCGGACCTCAATGAGCAGTTCTTC,CSARLADLNEQFF
TRBV5-1,.,TRBD1,TRBJ1-4,TGCGCCAGCAGCTTTGGGACAGTCGGAAAACTGTTTTTT,CASSFGTVGKLFF
TRBV6-1,many,TRBD2,TRBJ2-5,TGTGCCAGCAGTGGGACTAGCGGGAGAAGTCAAGAGACCCAGTACTTC,CASSGTSGRSQETQYF
TRBV5-1,few,.,TRBJ2-3,TGCGCCAGCTTCCGGGACATAAGCACAGATACGCAGTATTTT,CASFRDISTDTQYF
TRBV7-2,few,TRBD1,TRBJ1-2,TGTGCCAGCAGCTTAGACACAGGGGGCTTTTATGGCTACACCTTC,CASSLDTGGFYGYTF
TRBV7-3,many,.,TRBJ2-7,TGTGCCAGCAGGCCCGGGGTACAGGCAAGGCGTGGATTCTACGAGCAGTACTTC,CASRPGVQARRGFYEQYF
TRBV20-1,few,.,TRBJ2-6,TGCAGTGCTAGAACAGGGATGACCTCTGGGGCCAACGTCCTGACTTTC,CSARTGMTSGANVLTF
TRBV3-1,.,TRBD2,TRBJ2-7,TGTGCCAGCAGCCCGGAGCGGGGGGTATACGAGCAGTACTTC,CASSPERGVYEQYF
TRBV4-1,.,TRBD1,TRBJ1-6,TGCGCCAGCAGCCAAGATTTAACAGGGGCGAGCTCCTATAATTCACCCCTCCACTTT,CASSQDLTGASSYNSPLHF
TRBV7-2,many,.,TRBJ2-2,TGTGCCAGCAGCATGACACAGGGATTCGGGGAGCTGTTTTTT,CASSMTQGFGELFF
TRBV29-1,many,TRBD1,TRBJ2-3,TGCAGCGTTGAAGGGGACAGGGAGGGCACAGATACGCAGTATTTT,CSVEGDREGTDTQYF
TRBV5-4,.,TRBD2,TRBJ2-3,TGTGCCAGCAGCTTGAGAAAGCGGGACTCCACAGATACGCAGTATTTT,CASSLRKRDSTDTQYF
TRBV4-3,few,.,TRBJ2-1,TGCGCCAGCAGCCAAGAGACGGGGGTGGAGCAGTTCTTC,CASSQETGVEQFF
TRBV6-2/TRBV6-3,many,TRBD2,TRBJ2-7,TGTGCCAGCAGTTACATCGGACTAGCGGGATTGGGCGAGCAGTACTTC,CASSYIGLAGLGEQYF
TRBV2,few,.,TRBJ2-1,TGTGCCAGCAGTTTTAGCGGCGGGGAGCAGTTCTTC,CASSFSGGEQFF
TRBV11-1,many,.,TRBJ2-1,TGTGCCAGCAGCTTAACCGAAACAAGTGGGGAGCAGTTCTTC,CASSLTETSGEQFF
TRBV9,.,.,TRBJ2-1,TGTGCCAGCAGCAAAAGCGACGGGAATGAGCAGTTCTTC,CASSKSDGNEQFF
TRBV7-3,many,.,TRBJ2-7,TGTGCCAGCAGCGCACCCAGGGAAGACTACGAGCAGTACTTC,CASSAPREDYEQYF
TRBV2,.,.,TRBJ1-1,TGTGCCAGCAGGCAGGACAGGAACACTGAAGCTTTCTTT,CASRQDRNTEAFF
TRBV12-3/TRBV12-4,.,TRBD1,TRBJ2-7,TGTGCCAGCAGTCTTTTCCGACAGGGGCGAAGTTCCTACGAGCAGTACTTC,CASSLFRQGRSSYEQYF
TRBV30,.,.,TRBJ2-4,TGTGCCTGGAGTCCCGCGACAGGGAGGTTCAAAAACATTCAGTACTTC,CAWSPATGRFKNIQYF
TRBV7-9,.,.,TRBJ2-1,TGTGCCAGCAGCACGACGTACAATGAGCAGTTCTTC,CASSTTYNEQFF
TRBV5-1,few,TRBD2,TRBJ2-2,TGCGCCAGCAGGCGGGGGGGCCTCGACGGGGAGCTGTTTTTT,CASRRGGLDGELFF